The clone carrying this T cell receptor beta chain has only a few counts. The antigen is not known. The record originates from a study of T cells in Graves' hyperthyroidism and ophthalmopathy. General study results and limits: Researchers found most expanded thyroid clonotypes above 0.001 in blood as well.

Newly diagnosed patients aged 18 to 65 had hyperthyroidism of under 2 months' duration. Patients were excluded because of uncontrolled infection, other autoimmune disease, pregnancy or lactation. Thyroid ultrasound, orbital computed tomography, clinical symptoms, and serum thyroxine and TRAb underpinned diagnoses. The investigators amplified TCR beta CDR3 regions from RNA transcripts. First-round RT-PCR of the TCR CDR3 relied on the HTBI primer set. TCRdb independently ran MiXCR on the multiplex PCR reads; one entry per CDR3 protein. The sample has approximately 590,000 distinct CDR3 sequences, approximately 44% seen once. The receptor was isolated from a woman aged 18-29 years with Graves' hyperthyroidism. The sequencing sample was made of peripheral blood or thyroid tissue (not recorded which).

CDR3: CASSSKGGQGETQYF. The CDR3 DNA reads TGTGCCAGCAGCTCAAAGGGGGGGCAGGGAGAGACCCAGTACTTC. The chain employs TRBV7-6 and TRBJ2-5, with D tentatively TRBD2 (7 bases). The V end lost 4 bases, the J end lost 4 bases, and 16 bases lay between the germline ends. This CDR3 spans 15 amino acids. The germline gives CDR1 SGHVS, CDR2 FNYEAQ.